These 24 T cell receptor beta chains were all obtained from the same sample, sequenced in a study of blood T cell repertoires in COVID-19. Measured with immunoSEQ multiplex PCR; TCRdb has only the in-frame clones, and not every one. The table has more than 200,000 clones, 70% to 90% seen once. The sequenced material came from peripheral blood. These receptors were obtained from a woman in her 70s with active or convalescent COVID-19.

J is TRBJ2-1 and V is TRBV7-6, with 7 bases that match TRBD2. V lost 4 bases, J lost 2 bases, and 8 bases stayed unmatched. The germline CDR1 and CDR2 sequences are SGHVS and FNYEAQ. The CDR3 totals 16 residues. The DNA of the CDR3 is TGTGCCAGCAGCTCGCCCGGGGGGAGGACCTACAATGAGCAGTTCTTC. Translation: CASSSPGGRTYNEQFF.

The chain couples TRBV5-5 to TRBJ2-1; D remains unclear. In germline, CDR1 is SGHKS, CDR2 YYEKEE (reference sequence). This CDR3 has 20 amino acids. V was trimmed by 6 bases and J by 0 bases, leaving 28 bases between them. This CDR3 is CASKSVGLGTASSSYNEQFF. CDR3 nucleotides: TGTGCCAGCAAGTCGGTAGGTCTCGGTACAGCATCGAGCTCCTACAATGAGCAGTTCTTC. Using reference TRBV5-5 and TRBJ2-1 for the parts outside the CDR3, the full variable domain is DAGVTQSPTHLIKTRGQQVTLRCSPISGHKSVSWYQQVLGQGPQFIFQYYEKEERGRGNFPDRFSARQFPNYSSELNVNALLLGDSALYLCASKSVGLGTASSSYNEQFFGPGTRLTVL.

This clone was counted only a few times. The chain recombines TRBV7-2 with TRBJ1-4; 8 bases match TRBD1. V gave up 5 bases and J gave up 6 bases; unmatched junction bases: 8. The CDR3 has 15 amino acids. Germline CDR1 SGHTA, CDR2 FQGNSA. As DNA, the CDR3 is TGTGCCAGCAGCCCCCAACAGGGGGGTTATGAAAAACTGTTTTTT. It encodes CASSPQQGGYEKLFF.

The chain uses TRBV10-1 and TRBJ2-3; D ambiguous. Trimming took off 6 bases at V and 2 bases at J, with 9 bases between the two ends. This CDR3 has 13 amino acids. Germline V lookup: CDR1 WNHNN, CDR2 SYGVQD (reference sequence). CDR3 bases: TGCGCCAGCAGCCGAGGATTCACAGATACGCAGTATTTT. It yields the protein CASSRGFTDTQYF.

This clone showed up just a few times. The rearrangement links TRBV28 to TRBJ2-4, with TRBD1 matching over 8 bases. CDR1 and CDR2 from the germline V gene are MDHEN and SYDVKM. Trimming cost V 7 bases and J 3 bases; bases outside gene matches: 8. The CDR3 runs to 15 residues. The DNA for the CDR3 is TGTGCCAGCACTCAGGGGGCGCTCGGCAAAAACATTCAGTACTTC. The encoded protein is CASTQGALGKNIQYF.

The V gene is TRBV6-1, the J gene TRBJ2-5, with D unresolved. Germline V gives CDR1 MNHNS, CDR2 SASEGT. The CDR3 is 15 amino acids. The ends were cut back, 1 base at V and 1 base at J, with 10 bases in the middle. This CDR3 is CASSEVVTVQETQYF. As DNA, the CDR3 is TGTGCCAGCAGTGAAGTTGTAACAGTCCAAGAGACCCAGTACTTC.

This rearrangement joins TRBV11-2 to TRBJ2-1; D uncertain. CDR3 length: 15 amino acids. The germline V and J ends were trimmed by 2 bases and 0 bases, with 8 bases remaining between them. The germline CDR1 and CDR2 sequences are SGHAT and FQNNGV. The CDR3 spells CASSLHTFSYNEQFF. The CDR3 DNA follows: TGTGCCAGCAGCTTACATACTTTCTCCTACAATGAGCAGTTCTTC.

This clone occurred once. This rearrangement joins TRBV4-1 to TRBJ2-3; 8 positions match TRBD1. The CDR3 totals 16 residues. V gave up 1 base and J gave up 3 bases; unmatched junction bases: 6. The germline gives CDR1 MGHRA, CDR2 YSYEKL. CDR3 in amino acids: CASSQAAQGATDTQYF. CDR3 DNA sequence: TGCGCCAGCAGCCAAGCGGCCCAGGGGGCAACAGATACGCAGTATTTT.

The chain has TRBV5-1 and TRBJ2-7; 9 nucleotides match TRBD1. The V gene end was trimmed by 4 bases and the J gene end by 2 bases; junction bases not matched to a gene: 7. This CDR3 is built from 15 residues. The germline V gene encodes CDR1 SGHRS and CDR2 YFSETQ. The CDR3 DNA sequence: TGCGCCAGCAGCGGGACAGGGACCCTTACCTACGAGCAGTACTTC. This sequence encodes CASSGTGTLTYEQYF.

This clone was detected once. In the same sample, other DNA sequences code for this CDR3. This CDR3 is CASRDRGYEQYF. CDR3 DNA: TGTGCCAGCCGGGACAGGGGCTACGAGCAGTACTTC. The chain employs TRBV2 and TRBJ2-7; 10 nucleotides agree with TRBD1. V dropped 8 bases and J dropped 3; count of bases not matched to a gene: 1. This CDR3 comprises 12 residues. Germline-derived CDR1 and CDR2 are SNHLY and FYNNEI. Looking up the rest from reference TRBV2 and TRBJ2-7 gives the full variable domain: EPEVTQTPSHQVTQMGQEVILRCVPISNHLYFYWYRQILGQKVEFLVSFYNNEISEKSEIFDDQFSVERPDGSNFTLKIRSTKLEDSAMYFCASRDRGYEQYFGPGTRLTVT.

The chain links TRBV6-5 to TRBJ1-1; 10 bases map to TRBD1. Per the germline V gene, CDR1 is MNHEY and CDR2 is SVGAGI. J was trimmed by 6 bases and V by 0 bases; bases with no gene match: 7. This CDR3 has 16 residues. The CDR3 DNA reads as TGTGCCAGCAGTTACTCCTCGGGACAGGGGAGACCTGAAGCTTTCTTT. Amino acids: CASSYSSGQGRPEAFF.

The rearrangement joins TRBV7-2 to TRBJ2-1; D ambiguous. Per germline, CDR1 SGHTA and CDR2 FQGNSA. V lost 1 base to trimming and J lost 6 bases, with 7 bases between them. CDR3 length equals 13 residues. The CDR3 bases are TGTGCCAGCAGCTTAGTCCGAGGCAATGAGCAGTTCTTC. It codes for CASSLVRGNEQFF.

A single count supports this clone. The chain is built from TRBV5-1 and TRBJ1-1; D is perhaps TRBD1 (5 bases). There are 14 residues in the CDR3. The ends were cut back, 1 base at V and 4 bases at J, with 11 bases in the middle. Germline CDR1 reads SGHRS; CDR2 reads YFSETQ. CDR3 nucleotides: TGCGCCAGCAGCTTGCAGGCAGGGCCCACTGAAGCTTTCTTT. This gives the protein CASSLQAGPTEAFF.

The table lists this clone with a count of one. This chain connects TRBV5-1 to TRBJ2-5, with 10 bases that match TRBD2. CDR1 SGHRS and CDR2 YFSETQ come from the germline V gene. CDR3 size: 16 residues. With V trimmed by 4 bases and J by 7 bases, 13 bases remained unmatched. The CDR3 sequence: CASSLAGTSVVGTQYF. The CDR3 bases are TGCGCCAGCAGCCTCGCCGGGACTAGCGTGGTCGGGACCCAGTACTTC.

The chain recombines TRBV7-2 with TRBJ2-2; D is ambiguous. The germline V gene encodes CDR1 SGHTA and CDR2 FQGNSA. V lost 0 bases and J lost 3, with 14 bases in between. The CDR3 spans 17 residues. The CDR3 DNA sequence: TGTGCCAGCAGCTTAGCGTTGGTATCGGCGGACACCGGGGAGCTGTTTTTT. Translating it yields CASSLALVSADTGELFF.

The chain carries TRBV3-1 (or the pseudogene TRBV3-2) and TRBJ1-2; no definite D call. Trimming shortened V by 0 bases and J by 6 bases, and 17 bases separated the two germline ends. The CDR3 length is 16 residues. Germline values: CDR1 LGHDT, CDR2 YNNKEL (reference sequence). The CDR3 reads CASSQDWSGAPHGYTF. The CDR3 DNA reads TGTGCCAGCAGCCAAGATTGGTCAGGCGCTCCTCATGGCTACACCTTC.

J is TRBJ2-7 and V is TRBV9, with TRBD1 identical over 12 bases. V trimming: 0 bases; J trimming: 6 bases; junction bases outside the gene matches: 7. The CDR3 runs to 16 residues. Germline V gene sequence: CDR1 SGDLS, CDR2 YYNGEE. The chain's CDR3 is CASSVGYGTGGFEQYF. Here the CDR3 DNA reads TGTGCCAGCAGCGTAGGATATGGGACAGGGGGCTTCGAGCAGTACTTC.

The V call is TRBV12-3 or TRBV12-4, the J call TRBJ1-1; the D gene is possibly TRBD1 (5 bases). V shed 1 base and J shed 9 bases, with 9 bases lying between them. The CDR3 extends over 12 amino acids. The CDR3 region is CASSLVTEKAFF. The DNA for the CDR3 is TGTGCCAGCAGTTTAGTGACAGAGAAAGCTTTCTTT.

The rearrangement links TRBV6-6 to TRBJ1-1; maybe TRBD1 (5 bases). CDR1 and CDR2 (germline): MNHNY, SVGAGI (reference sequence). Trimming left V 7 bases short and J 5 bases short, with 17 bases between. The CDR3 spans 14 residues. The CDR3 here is CASTLQGGTTEAFF. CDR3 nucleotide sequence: TGTGCCAGCACCCTTCAGGGAGGAACAACTGAAGCTTTCTTT.

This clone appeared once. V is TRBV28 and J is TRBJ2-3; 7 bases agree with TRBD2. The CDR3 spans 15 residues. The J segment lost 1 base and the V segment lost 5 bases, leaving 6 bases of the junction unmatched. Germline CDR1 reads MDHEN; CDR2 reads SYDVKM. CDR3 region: CASSSRSGGTDTQYF. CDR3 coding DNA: TGTGCCAGCAGTAGTAGAAGCGGGGGCACAGATACGCAGTATTTT.

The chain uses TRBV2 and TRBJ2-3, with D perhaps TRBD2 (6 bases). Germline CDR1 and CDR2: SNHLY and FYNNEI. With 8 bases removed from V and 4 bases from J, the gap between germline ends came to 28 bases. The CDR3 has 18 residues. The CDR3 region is CASCSSTPGLSSADTQYF. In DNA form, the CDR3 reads TGTGCCAGCTGTTCTTCAACCCCGGGGCTCTCTAGCGCAGATACGCAGTATTTT.

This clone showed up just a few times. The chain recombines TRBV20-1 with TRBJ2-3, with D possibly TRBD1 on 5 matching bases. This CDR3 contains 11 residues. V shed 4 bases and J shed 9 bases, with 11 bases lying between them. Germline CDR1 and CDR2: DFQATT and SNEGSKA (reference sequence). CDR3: CSAILRVTQYF. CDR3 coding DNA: TGCAGTGCTATACTCAGGGTAACGCAGTATTTT.

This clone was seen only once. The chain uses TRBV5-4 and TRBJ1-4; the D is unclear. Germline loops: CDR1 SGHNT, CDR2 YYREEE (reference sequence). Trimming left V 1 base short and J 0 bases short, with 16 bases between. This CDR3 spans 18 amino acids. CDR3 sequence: CASSLMQRPVSTNEKLFF. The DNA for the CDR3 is TGTGCCAGCAGCTTGATGCAACGCCCGGTTTCAACTAATGAAAAACTGTTTTTT.

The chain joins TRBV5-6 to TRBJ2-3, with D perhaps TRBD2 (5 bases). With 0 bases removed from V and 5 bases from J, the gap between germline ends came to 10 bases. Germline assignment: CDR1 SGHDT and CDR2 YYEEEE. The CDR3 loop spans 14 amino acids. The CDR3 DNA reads TGTGCCAGCAGCTTGGTACCCGGGGTAGATACGCAGTATTTT. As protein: CASSLVPGVDTQYF.